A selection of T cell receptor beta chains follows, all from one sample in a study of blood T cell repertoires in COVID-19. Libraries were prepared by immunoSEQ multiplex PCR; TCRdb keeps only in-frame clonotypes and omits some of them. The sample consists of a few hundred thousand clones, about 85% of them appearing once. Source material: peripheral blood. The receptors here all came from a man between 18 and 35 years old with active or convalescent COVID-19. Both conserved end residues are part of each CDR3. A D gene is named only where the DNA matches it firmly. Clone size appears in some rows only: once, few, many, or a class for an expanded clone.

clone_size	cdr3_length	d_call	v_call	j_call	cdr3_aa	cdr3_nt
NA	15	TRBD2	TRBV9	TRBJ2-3	CASSVRAGETDTQYF	TGTGCCAGCAGCGTACGGGCGGGAGAAACAGATACGCAGTATTTT
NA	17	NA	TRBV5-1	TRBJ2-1	CASSSNPPGTGNNEQFF	TGCGCCAGCAGCTCAAATCCTCCCGGGACTGGCAACAATGAGCAGTTCTTC
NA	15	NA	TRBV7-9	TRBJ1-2	CASSAGLGLEGGYTF	TGTGCCAGCAGCGCGGGGTTGGGGCTGGAAGGCGGCTACACCTTC
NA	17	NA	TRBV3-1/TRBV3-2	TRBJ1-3	CASSPRSGGRNGNTIYF	TGTGCCAGCAGCCCCCGCTCGGGGGGGAGAAATGGAAACACCATATATTTT
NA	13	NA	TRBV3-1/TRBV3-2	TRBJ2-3	CASSHRDGDTQYF	TGTGCCAGCAGCCACAGGGATGGGGATACGCAGTATTTT
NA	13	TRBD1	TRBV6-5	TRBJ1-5	CASSYRGPQPQHF	TGTGCCAGCAGTTACAGGGGGCCTCAGCCCCAGCATTTT
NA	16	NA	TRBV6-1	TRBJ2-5	CASSEPGLFPEETQYF	TGTGCCAGCAGTGAACCAGGCCTTTTTCCAGAAGAGACCCAGTACTTC
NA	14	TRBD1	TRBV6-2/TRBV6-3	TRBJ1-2	CASSYGTGAYGYTF	TGTGCCAGCAGTTACGGGACAGGGGCCTATGGCTACACCTTC
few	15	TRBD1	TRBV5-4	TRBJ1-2	CASSPGQGASYGYTF	TGTGCCAGCAGCCCCGGACAGGGGGCGTCTTATGGCTACACCTTC
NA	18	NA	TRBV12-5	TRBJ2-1	CASGLPTLDLRSYNEQFF	TGTGCTAGTGGTTTGCCGACGCTGGACTTACGCTCCTACAATGAGCAGTTCTTC
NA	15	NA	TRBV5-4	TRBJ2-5	CASSLVGGLQETQYF	TGTGCCAGCAGCTTGGTAGGCGGACTCCAAGAGACCCAGTACTTC
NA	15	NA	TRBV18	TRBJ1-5	CASSHRETSNQPQHF	TGTGCCAGCTCACACAGGGAAACGAGCAATCAGCCCCAGCATTTT
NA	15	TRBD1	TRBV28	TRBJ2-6	CASSLTGTGANVLTF	TGTGCCAGCAGTTTGACAGGGACTGGGGCCAACGTCCTGACTTTC
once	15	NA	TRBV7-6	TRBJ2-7	CASSLAPVSSYEQYF	TGTGCCAGCAGCTTAGCTCCAGTAAGCTCCTACGAGCAGTACTTC
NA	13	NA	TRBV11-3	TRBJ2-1	CASSPGTYNEQFF	TGTGCCAGCAGCCCAGGTACCTACAATGAGCAGTTCTTC
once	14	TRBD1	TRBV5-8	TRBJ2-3	CASLGTGDTDTQYF	TGTGCCAGTCTTGGGACAGGCGACACAGATACGCAGTATTTT
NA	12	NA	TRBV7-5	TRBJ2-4	CARKNGVNIQYF	TGTGCCAGAAAAAACGGGGTAAACATTCAGTACTTC
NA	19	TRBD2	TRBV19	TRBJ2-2	CASSLGLAGGSVTTGELFF	TGTGCCAGTAGTCTGGGACTAGCGGGAGGAAGTGTGACCACCGGGGAGCTGTTTTTT
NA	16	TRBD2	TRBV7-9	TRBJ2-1	CASSSGSGAGGNEQFF	TGTGCCAGCAGCTCCGGGAGCGGGGCAGGTGGGAATGAGCAGTTCTTC
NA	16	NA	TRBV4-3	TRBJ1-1	CASSQDQRGLWTEAFF	TGCGCCAGCAGCCAAGATCAAAGGGGTCTGTGGACTGAAGCTTTCTTT
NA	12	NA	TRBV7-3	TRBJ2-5	CASSPTGETQYF	TGTGCCAGCAGCCCGACGGGGGAGACCCAGTACTTC
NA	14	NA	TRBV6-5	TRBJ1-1	CASSYSVGVTEAFF	TGTGCCAGCAGTTACTCAGTAGGGGTTACTGAAGCTTTCTTT
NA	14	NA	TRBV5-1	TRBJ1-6	CASSLVDYHSPLHF	TGCGCCAGCAGCTTGGTGGACTACCACTCACCCCTCCACTTT
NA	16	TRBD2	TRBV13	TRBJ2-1	CASSLGRRETYNEQFF	TGTGCCAGCAGCTTAGGCCGGCGGGAGACCTACAATGAGCAGTTCTTC
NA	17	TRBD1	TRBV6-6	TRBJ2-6	CASSRQGANSGANVLTF	TGTGCCAGCAGCCGACAGGGGGCAAACTCTGGGGCCAACGTCCTGACTTTC
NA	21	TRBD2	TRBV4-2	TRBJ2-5	CASSHVPGLAGGRGEGETQYF	TGTGCCAGCAGCCATGTGCCGGGACTAGCGGGAGGGAGAGGTGAGGGAGAGACCCAGTACTTC
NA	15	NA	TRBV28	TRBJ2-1	CASRTMGVSYNEQFF	TGTGCCAGCAGGACGATGGGAGTTTCCTACAATGAGCAGTTCTTC
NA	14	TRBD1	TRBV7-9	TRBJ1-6	CASSSGGQNSPLHF	TGTGCCAGCAGCTCAGGGGGACAGAATTCACCCCTCCACTTT